This T cell receptor (beta chain) originates from a study of blood T cell repertoires in COVID-19. On the study more broadly: The study drew acute and convalescent COVID-19 samples from the United States, Italy and Spain.

Trimming removed 2 bases from V and 0 bases from J, with 13 bases in between. The CDR3 loop spans 17 amino acids. From germline, CDR1 is SGHAT and CDR2 FQNNGV. This clone came up once. The authors' processing: Amplification of reference gene primers was used by the study to estimate nucleated cell counts. Some clones are missing from TCRdb's copy, which holds only in-frame ones; the method was immunoSEQ multiplex PCR. The D gene and trimming were derived from the DNA, and the V and J assignments and clone size from that table. The table records more than 400,000 clones, 80% to 90% of them present only once.

Input material: peripheral blood. The TCR was taken from a human donor in a cohort sampled during active COVID-19. This rearrangement joins TRBV11-2 to TRBJ1-4; D remains ambiguous. The CDR3, as DNA: TGTGCCAGCAGCTTATCGGGTTTCCGGGCAACTAATGAAAAACTGTTTTTT. This gives the protein CASSLSGFRATNEKLFF.